Presented here are 24 T cell receptor beta chains from one specimen sequenced in a study of early T cells in non-severe SARS-CoV-2 infection. One entry per CDR3 protein, called by TCRdb with MiXCR from the 5' RACE reads. The sample shows over 90,000 distinct CDR3 sequences, less than 15% of them seen only once. Sequencing used whole blood, obtained at baseline. The receptors were gathered from an adult who was a healthcare worker with PCR-confirmed SARS-CoV-2 infection or an uninfected control (not recorded which).

In its sample, this clonotype was seen a few times. V usage is TRBV20-1 and J usage is TRBJ2-7; tentative D call: TRBD2 (5 bases). The CDR3 runs to 14 residues. Looked up from germline, CDR1 is DFQATT and CDR2 is SNEGSKA (reference sequence). Trimming stripped 1 base from V and 7 bases from J, with 17 bases between. CDR3 sequence: CSARVLASLGEQYF. The CDR3 DNA follows: TGCAGTGCTAGAGTCCTAGCTTCACTCGGGGAGCAGTACTTC.

The table lists this clonotype with a few counts. This chain joins TRBV3-1 and TRBJ2-7, with TRBD1 identical over 8 bases. V lost 3 bases and J lost 1; bases outside the gene matches: 8. Germline CDR1 and CDR2: LGHDT and YNNKEL (reference sequence). The CDR3 totals 16 residues. The CDR3 spells CASSQPGTGPSYEQYF. CDR3 in DNA: TGTGCCAGCAGCCAGCCCGGGACAGGTCCGTCCTACGAGCAGTACTTC.

The chain links TRBV6-1 to TRBJ1-1; D not resolved. V shed 9 bases and J shed 10 bases, with 9 bases lying between them. The germline V gene has CDR1 MNHNS and CDR2 SASEGT. The CDR3 is made up of 9 amino acids. The CDR3 here is CASLPGAFF. The CDR3, as DNA: TGTGCCAGTCTCCCCGGAGCTTTCTTT.

On this clonotype: Given a much more abundant clone one base away, this may be a read error. The V and J genes are TRBV3-1 and TRBJ2-5, with 7 positions matching TRBD2. The CDR3 contains 15 residues. Looked up from germline, CDR1 is LGHDT and CDR2 is YNNKEL (reference sequence). Trimming cost V 4 bases and J 4 bases; bases outside gene matches: 9. CDR3 sequence: CASSPGLTGRETQYF. In DNA, the CDR3 is TGTGCCAGCAGCCCGGGACTAACGGGGAGAGAGACCCAGTACTTC.

V gene TRBV19 combines with J gene TRBJ1-5; D is uncertain. This CDR3 has 16 amino acids. The ends were cut back, 5 bases at V and 1 base at J, with 15 bases in the middle. Germline V gene sequence: CDR1 LNHDA, CDR2 SQIVND (reference sequence). The CDR3 reads CASSPHTGVSNQPQHF. The CDR3 DNA sequence: TGTGCCAGTAGTCCACATACGGGTGTCAGCAATCAGCCCCAGCATTTT.

At least ten counts were recorded for this clonotype. The CDR3 loop reads CSPLGTLNEQFF. CDR3 DNA: TGCAGTCCCCTCGGGACTCTCAATGAGCAGTTCTTC. This chain joins TRBV20-1 and TRBJ2-1; the D gene is possibly TRBD2 (6 bases). The germline gives CDR1 DFQATT, CDR2 SNEGSKA (reference sequence). The V end was cut by 8 bases, the J end by 6 bases, with 14 bases between. This CDR3 region has 12 residues.

There are a few counts of this clonotype. This chain connects TRBV20-1 to TRBJ2-7, with TRBD2 matching over 7 bases. Germline-derived CDR1 and CDR2 are DFQATT and SNEGSKA (reference sequence). The V gene end was trimmed by 0 bases and the J gene end by 2 bases; junction bases not matched to a gene: 4. The CDR3 covers 14 residues. The CDR3, as DNA: TGCAGTGCTAGAGACAGACTAGCTCCCTACGAGCAGTACTTC. Protein sequence: CSARDRLAPYEQYF.

The gene calls are TRBV25-1 and TRBJ2-7; TRBD2 matches at 7 bases. This CDR3 is built from 16 residues. Germline lookup yields CDR1 MGHDK and CDR2 SYGVNS. V was pared by 2 bases and J by 2 bases, with 9 bases of the junction left unmatched. This CDR3 reads CASSETPHSGAYEQYF. The CDR3 bases are TGTGCCAGCAGTGAAACTCCCCACAGCGGGGCCTACGAGCAGTACTTC.

V is TRBV20-1 and J is TRBJ2-3; D uncertain. The V gene's germline CDR1 is DFQATT and CDR2 SNEGSKA (reference sequence). This CDR3 contains 12 residues. V dropped 3 bases and J dropped 5 bases, with 9 bases sitting between them. This chain's CDR3 is CSASDGRDTQYF. The CDR3 region has the DNA TGCAGTGCTAGTGATGGCCGAGATACGCAGTATTTT.

V gene TRBV11-2 combines with J gene TRBJ1-1, with D possibly matching TRBD1 (6 bases). The CDR3 has 13 amino acids. Germline values: CDR1 SGHAT, CDR2 FQNNGV. Deletions cut 5 bases from V and 4 bases from J, with 11 bases between. The CDR3 loop reads CASSIIQGTEAFF. CDR3 bases: TGTGCCAGCAGCATAATACAGGGCACTGAAGCTTTCTTT.

The V and J genes are TRBV5-5 and TRBJ2-7; a possible D gene is TRBD2 (6 bases). The ends were cut back, 3 bases at V and 2 bases at J, with 15 bases in the middle. Germline assignment: CDR1 SGHKS and CDR2 YYEKEE (reference sequence). The CDR3 sequence is 15 residues long. CDR3 protein: CASSSALGGTYEQYF. For the CDR3, the DNA is TGTGCCAGCAGCTCGGCGTTGGGGGGTACCTACGAGCAGTACTTC.

This CDR3 reads CASSFGIGGDTQYF. The CDR3 DNA reads TGTGCCAGCAGCTTCGGGATAGGAGGAGATACGCAGTATTTT. The rearrangement uses TRBV7-3 and TRBJ2-3, with D maybe TRBD2 (5 bases). Trimming stripped 3 bases from V and 5 bases from J, with 12 bases between. Germline V CDR1 and CDR2: SGHTA, FQGTGA. The CDR3 spans 14 residues.

This chain uses TRBV6-4 with TRBJ1-6, with 9 bases fitting TRBD1. The V segment lost 6 bases and the J segment 8 bases; nucleotides outside the gene matches: 5. The CDR3 is made up of 14 amino acids. Germline CDR1 MRHNA, CDR2 SNTAGT. CDR3 DNA sequence: TGTGCCAGCAGCCGACAGGGGGGTGATTCACCCCTCCACTTT. This sequence encodes CASSRQGGDSPLHF.

This clonotype has a count of ten or more. The chain employs TRBV24-1 and TRBJ1-1; no clear D gene. The germline gives CDR1 KGHDR, CDR2 SFDVKD. The CDR3 consists of 12 residues. V was cut by 7 bases and J by 2 bases, with 7 bases left in between. The chain's CDR3 is CATRGSNTEAFF. The CDR3 bases are TGTGCCACCAGAGGCAGTAACACTGAAGCTTTCTTT.

The genes are TRBV7-9 and TRBJ2-7; perhaps TRBD2 as D (7 bases). Germline V lookup: CDR1 SEHNR, CDR2 FQNEAQ (reference sequence). CDR3 length: 14 amino acids. V gave up 6 bases and J gave up 4 bases, with 16 bases separating them. For the CDR3, the DNA is TGTGCCAGCAGTGAGTGGGGGGGCGCATACGAGCAGTACTTC. Translating gives CASSEWGGAYEQYF.

The chain carries TRBV6-6 and TRBJ2-3, with TRBD2 matching over 7 bases. Per germline, CDR1 MNHNY and CDR2 SVGAGI (reference sequence). The CDR3 is 13 residues long. V lost 6 bases and J lost 3; bases outside the gene matches: 3. The CDR3 DNA sequence: TGTGCCAGCAGCACGCGGGGGACAGATACGCAGTATTTT. As protein: CASSTRGTDTQYF.

This clonotype was seen many times. The chain carries TRBV12-3 or TRBV12-4 and TRBJ1-4; D gene ambiguous. V lost 10 bases to trimming and J lost 4 bases, with 13 bases between them. The CDR3 runs to 13 residues. CDR3: CAIQARSNEKLFF. The CDR3 DNA follows: TGTGCCATCCAGGCAAGAAGTAATGAAAAACTGTTTTTT.

The chain links TRBV4-1 to TRBJ2-5; no reliable D call. Per the germline V gene, CDR1 is MGHRA and CDR2 is YSYEKL. This CDR3 has 14 residues. Trimming cost V 1 base and J 1 base, with 7 bases left between them. The CDR3 nucleotides read TGCGCCAGCAGCCAAGTAGACCTCCAAGAGACCCAGTACTTC. Translation gives CASSQVDLQETQYF.

The sample holds a few counts of this clonotype. V usage is TRBV29-1 and J usage is TRBJ2-1, with 11 bases fitting TRBD2. Germline V gene lookup returns CDR1 SQVTM and CDR2 ANQGSEA. The CDR3 spans 15 residues. V trimming: 3 bases; J trimming: 8 bases; junction bases outside the gene matches: 9. The CDR3 nucleotides read TGCAGCGTTGAGAGGGGTAGCGGGAGGGCGGATGAGCAGTTCTTC. Its protein is CSVERGSGRADEQFF.

This clonotype has only a few counts. The rearrangement joins TRBV12-3 or TRBV12-4 to TRBJ2-7, with TRBD2 matching 13 bases. This CDR3 is 17 amino acids long. V lost 5 bases and J lost 4; bases outside the gene matches: 11. CDR3 loop: CASSPGTSGTPGYEQYF. The CDR3 DNA follows: TGTGCCAGCAGTCCCGGGACTAGCGGGACGCCGGGGTACGAGCAGTACTTC.

This clonotype has just a few counts. The chain has TRBV12-3 or TRBV12-4 and TRBJ2-6; maybe TRBD2 (5 bases). This CDR3 is built from 17 residues. V lost 5 bases to trimming and J lost 2 bases, with 16 bases between them. The DNA of the CDR3 is TGTGCCAGCAGTCCCCAAATAGGAGGAACTGGGGCCAACGTCCTGACTTTC. Translation: CASSPQIGGTGANVLTF.

This clonotype has at least ten counts. The rearrangement links TRBV7-8 to TRBJ1-2; the D is unclear. The CDR3 contains 13 residues. V lost 1 base and J lost 3, with 6 bases in between. Germline loops: CDR1 SGHVS, CDR2 FQNEAQ. CDR3 in amino acids: CASSLGRDYGYTF. The DNA of the CDR3 is TGTGCCAGCAGCTTAGGAAGGGACTATGGCTACACCTTC.

The V and J genes are TRBV5-1 and TRBJ2-5, with TRBD1 matching 7 bases. CDR3 size: 13 residues. Germline assignment: CDR1 SGHRS and CDR2 YFSETQ. Trimming took 6 bases from V and 4 from J; bases not matched to a gene: 6. CDR3 region: CASTKTGAETQYF. CDR3 bases: TGCGCCAGCACCAAAACAGGGGCAGAGACCCAGTACTTC.

This clonotype appeared many times. J is TRBJ2-2 and V is TRBV9, with D maybe TRBD1 (6 bases). V dropped 4 bases and J dropped 5 bases, with 18 bases sitting between them. From germline, CDR1 is SGDLS and CDR2 YYNGEE. The CDR3 has 16 amino acids. CDR3 protein: CASSFSGFQGTGELFF. In DNA, the CDR3 is TGTGCCAGCAGCTTTTCCGGATTTCAGGGGACCGGGGAGCTGTTTTTT.